What follows are 20 T cell receptor beta chains derived from one specimen sequenced in a study of T and B cells in COVID-19 patients. Each TRB amplification used 250-500 ng of genomic DNA from blood. Multiplex PCR with BIOMED2 TRB-A/B primer pools amplified TRB rearrangements. TCRdb analysed the multiplex PCR reads with MiXCR anew, one entry per CDR3 protein. The sample records under 8,500 distinct CDR3 sequences, around 32% being singletons. Sequencing was carried out using blood. Receptors were obtained from a human donor who had recovered from COVID-19.

Sample share makes this clonotype medium-sized. The rearrangement links TRBV19 to TRBJ2-1; possible D gene TRBD1, 5 bases. The germline gives CDR1 LNHDA, CDR2 SQIVND (reference sequence). The CDR3 runs 14 residues. Between the trimmed V and J ends, which lost 2 bases and 6 bases, there was a span of 11 bases. CDR3 residues: CASSIQGIINEQFF. CDR3 nucleotide sequence: TGTGCCAGTAGTATACAGGGTATAATCAATGAGCAGTTCTTC.

The chain couples TRBV12-3 or TRBV12-4 to TRBJ2-1; 14 bases are a match to TRBD2. The CDR3 runs to 13 residues. With V trimmed by 9 bases and J by 8 bases, 3 bases remained unmatched. The CDR3 reads CASGLAGGDEQFF. Here the CDR3 DNA reads TGTGCCAGTGGACTAGCGGGGGGCGATGAGCAGTTCTTC.

This clonotype has just one count. The rearrangement joins TRBV5-1 to TRBJ1-3, with a weak D call TRBD1 (5 bases). CDR3 length: 16 amino acids. Trimming left V 0 bases short and J 4 bases short, with 14 bases between. Germline V lookup: CDR1 SGHRS, CDR2 YFSETQ. The CDR3 region has the DNA TGCGCCAGCAGCTTGGGGGACTCGCTAGGGGGAAACACCATATATTTT. Amino acid sequence: CASSLGDSLGGNTIYF.

This clonotype was found a few times. The gene calls are TRBV5-6 and TRBJ1-6; 9 nucleotides agree with TRBD1. Trimming took 1 base from V and 4 from J; bases not matched to a gene: 3. CDR1 and CDR2 (germline): SGHDT, YYEEEE. The CDR3 covers 16 residues. CDR3 sequence reads: CASSLRTGDYNSPLHF. CDR3 nucleotides: TGTGCCAGCAGCTTGCGGACAGGGGATTATAATTCACCCCTCCACTTT.

The chain couples TRBV18 to TRBJ2-1; 11 bases match TRBD2. Losses at the gene ends were 0 bases for V and 0 bases for J; bases not matched to a gene: 13. Germline V lookup: CDR1 KGHSH, CDR2 LQKENI. The CDR3 has 21 amino acids. CDR3 loop: CASSPPTGGSGGVVSYNEQFF. CDR3 DNA sequence: TGTGCCAGCTCACCACCGACCGGTGGTAGCGGGGGGGTAGTCTCCTACAATGAGCAGTTCTTC.

The rearrangement joins TRBV20-1 to TRBJ2-5, with D perhaps TRBD1 (6 bases). CDR3 length: 14 amino acids. Germline CDR1 reads DFQATT; CDR2 reads SNEGSKA (reference sequence). With 3 bases removed from V and 3 bases from J, the gap between germline ends came to 14 bases. The CDR3 sequence is CSASPGTIKETQYF. In DNA form, the CDR3 reads TGCAGTGCTAGCCCCGGGACAATCAAAGAGACCCAGTACTTC.

Sample share makes this clonotype medium-sized. The chain employs TRBV6-5 and TRBJ2-6; D unclear. In germline, CDR1 is MNHEY, CDR2 SVGAGI. The CDR3 contains 15 residues. V dropped 0 bases and J dropped 0 bases, with 3 bases sitting between them. The CDR3 protein is CASSYSLSGANVLTF. In nucleotides, the CDR3 is TGTGCCAGCAGTTACTCCCTCTCTGGGGCCAACGTCCTGACTTTC.

V and J are TRBV19 and TRBJ1-3; no reliable D call. Deletions cut 1 base from V and 0 bases from J, with 7 bases between. This CDR3 has 15 amino acids. Germline assignment: CDR1 LNHDA and CDR2 SQIVND (reference sequence). The CDR3 coding sequence is TGTGCCAGTAGTATAGGAGGAGGCTCTGGAAACACCATATATTTT. Its protein is CASSIGGGSGNTIYF.

The J gene is TRBJ1-5, the V gene TRBV11-2, with D maybe TRBD1 (5 bases). CDR3 length: 12 amino acids. The germline V and J ends were trimmed by 5 bases and 6 bases, with 8 bases remaining between them. The V gene's germline CDR1 is SGHAT and CDR2 FQNNGV. The CDR3 nucleotides are TGTGCCAGCAGCACCGGGGGTCAGCCCCAGCATTTT. Translating it yields CASSTGGQPQHF.

The gene calls are TRBV19 and TRBJ2-3; 15 nucleotides align to TRBD2. Per germline, CDR1 LNHDA and CDR2 SQIVND (reference sequence). J gave up 5 bases and V 8 bases, and 5 bases lay outside the gene matches. The CDR3 is 15 amino acids. CDR3 DNA sequence: TGTGCCAGTCGTCGGACTAGCGGGGGGGAAGATACGCAGTATTTT. Amino acid sequence: CASRRTSGGEDTQYF.

This clonotype was counted only a few times. The chain carries TRBV6-1 and TRBJ1-3; D remains ambiguous. Germline values: CDR1 MNHNS, CDR2 SASEGT. The CDR3 spans 14 residues. Deletions cut 3 bases from V and 4 bases from J, with 10 bases between. The CDR3 here is CASSEIGVGNTIYF. DNA of the CDR3: TGTGCCAGCAGTGAGATCGGGGTAGGAAACACCATATATTTT.

This clonotype came up a few times. The chain employs TRBV6-4 and TRBJ2-6; D remains ambiguous. V lost 2 bases and J lost 0, with 5 bases in between. This CDR3 has 15 amino acids. The V gene's germline CDR1 is MRHNA and CDR2 SNTAGT. The chain's CDR3 is CASSDKDSGANVLTF. CDR3 in DNA: TGTGCCAGCAGTGACAAGGACTCTGGGGCCAACGTCCTGACTTTC.

The chain uses TRBV6-1 and TRBJ1-5; possibly TRBD1 for D (6 bases). Looked up from germline, CDR1 is MNHNS and CDR2 is SASEGT. This CDR3 spans 15 amino acids. V lost 2 bases to trimming and J lost 2 bases, with 10 bases between them. The CDR3 reads CASSENSGGNQPQHF. The CDR3 nucleotides read TGTGCCAGCAGTGAAAACTCAGGGGGCAATCAGCCCCAGCATTTT.

This clonotype is categorized as large. The chain carries TRBV12-3 or TRBV12-4 and TRBJ2-1; possibly TRBD1 or TRBD2 for D (5 bases each). V was cut by 5 bases and J by 4 bases, with 15 bases left in between. The length of the CDR3 is 15 residues. CDR3 amino acids: CASSPGSGPYNEQFF. The CDR3 region has the DNA TGTGCCAGCAGTCCAGGGAGCGGCCCGTACAATGAGCAGTTCTTC.

By its share, this clonotype is medium-sized. The chain employs TRBV6-5 and TRBJ2-5, with D maybe TRBD2 (6 bases). The CDR3 runs 15 residues. Germline CDR1 reads MNHEY; CDR2 reads SVGAGI. Trimming took off 0 bases at V and 0 bases at J, with 8 bases between the two ends. CDR3 DNA: TGTGCCAGCAGTTACTCCGGGACTTACCAAGAGACCCAGTACTTC. Its protein is CASSYSGTYQETQYF.

The V and J genes are TRBV6-5 and TRBJ1-1; a possible D gene is TRBD1 (5 bases). The CDR3 loop spans 13 amino acids. The germline gives CDR1 MNHEY, CDR2 SVGAGI. V lost 4 bases to trimming and J lost 5 bases, with 11 bases between them. The CDR3 protein is CASSSIGGTEAFF. Written as DNA, the CDR3 is TGTGCCAGCAGTTCCATCGGGGGGACTGAAGCTTTCTTT.

The rearrangement uses TRBV4-3 and TRBJ2-3; D might be TRBD2 (7 bases). The CDR3 consists of 16 residues. Trimming took off 1 base at V and 4 bases at J, with 15 bases between the two ends. CDR1 is LGHNA and CDR2 is YSLEER in the germline V gene. The CDR3: CASSQVGGGAADTQYF. The CDR3 nucleotides read TGCGCCAGCAGCCAAGTTGGGGGGGGGGCGGCAGATACGCAGTATTTT.

The V gene is TRBV28, the J gene TRBJ2-3; 7 positions agree with TRBD1. The CDR3 spans 15 residues. V gave up 5 bases and J gave up 3 bases; unmatched junction bases: 8. CDR1 MDHEN and CDR2 SYDVKM come from the germline V gene. The DNA of the CDR3 is TGTGCCAGCAGTATCCAGGGGGTATATACAGATACGCAGTATTTT. This sequence encodes CASSIQGVYTDTQYF.

The chain couples TRBV7-6 to TRBJ2-1, with 7 bases identical to TRBD2. After removal of 6 bases from V and 1 base from J, the junction contained 3 bases not matched to a gene. The CDR3 contains 14 residues. Germline values: CDR1 SGHVS, CDR2 FNYEAQ. CDR3 sequence (DNA): TGTGCCAGCAGTAAGGGAGGGTCCTACAATGAGCAGTTCTTC. Amino acid sequence: CASSKGGSYNEQFF.

The chain links TRBV6-5 to TRBJ1-2; no reliable D call. CDR1 is MNHEY and CDR2 is SVGAGI in the germline V gene. CDR3 length: 13 amino acids. V was shortened by 6 bases and J by 2 bases, with 10 bases between the two germline ends. The CDR3 DNA follows: TGTGCCAGCAGCATACAGAAAAACTATGGCTACACCTTC. Its protein product is CASSIQKNYGYTF.